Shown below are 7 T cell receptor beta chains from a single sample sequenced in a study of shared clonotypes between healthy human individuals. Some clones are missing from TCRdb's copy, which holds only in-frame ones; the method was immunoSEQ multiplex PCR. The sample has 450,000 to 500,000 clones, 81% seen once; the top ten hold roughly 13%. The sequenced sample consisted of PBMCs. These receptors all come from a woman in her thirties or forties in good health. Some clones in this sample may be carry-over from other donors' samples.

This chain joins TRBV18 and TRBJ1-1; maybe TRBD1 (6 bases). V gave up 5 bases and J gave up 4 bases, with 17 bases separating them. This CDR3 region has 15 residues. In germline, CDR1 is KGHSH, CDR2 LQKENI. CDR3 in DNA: TGTGCCAGCTCAGCCCCGTACAGGGTGGGCACTGAAGCTTTCTTT. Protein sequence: CASSAPYRVGTEAFF.

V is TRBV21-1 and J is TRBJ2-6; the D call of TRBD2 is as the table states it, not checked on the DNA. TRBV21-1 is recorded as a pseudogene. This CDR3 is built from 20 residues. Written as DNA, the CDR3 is TGTGCCAGCAGCAAAAGGGGAGGGGAAGACACGGTGGCTGGGGCCAACGTCCTGACTTTC. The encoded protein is CASSKRGGEDTVAGANVLTF.

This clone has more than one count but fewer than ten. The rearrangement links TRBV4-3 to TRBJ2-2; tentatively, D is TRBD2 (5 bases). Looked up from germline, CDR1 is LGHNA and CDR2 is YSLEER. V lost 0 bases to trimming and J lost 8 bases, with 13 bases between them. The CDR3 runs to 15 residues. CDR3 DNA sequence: TGCGCCAGCAGCCAAGAGTGGCTAGCCTCTGGGGAGCTGTTTTTT. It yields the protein CASSQEWLASGELFF.

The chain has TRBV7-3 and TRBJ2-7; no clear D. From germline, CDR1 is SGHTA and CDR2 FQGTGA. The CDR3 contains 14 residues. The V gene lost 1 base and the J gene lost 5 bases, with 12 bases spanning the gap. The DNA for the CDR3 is TGTGCCAGCAGCTTAAACAGCATAGGCGACGAGCAGTACTTC. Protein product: CASSLNSIGDEQYF.

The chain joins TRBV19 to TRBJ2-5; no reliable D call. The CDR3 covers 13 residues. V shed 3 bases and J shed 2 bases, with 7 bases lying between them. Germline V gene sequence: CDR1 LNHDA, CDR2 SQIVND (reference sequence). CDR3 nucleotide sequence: TGTGCCAGTAGTATTGGGCAACAAGAGACCCAGTACTTC. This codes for CASSIGQQETQYF.

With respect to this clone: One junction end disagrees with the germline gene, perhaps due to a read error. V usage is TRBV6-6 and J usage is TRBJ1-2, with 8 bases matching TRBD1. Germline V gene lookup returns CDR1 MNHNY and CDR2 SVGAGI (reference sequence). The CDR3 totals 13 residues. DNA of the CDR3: TGTGCCAGCAGTTACTCGACTCGGGCAGGGGGCCGGTTC. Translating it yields CASSYSTRAGGRF.

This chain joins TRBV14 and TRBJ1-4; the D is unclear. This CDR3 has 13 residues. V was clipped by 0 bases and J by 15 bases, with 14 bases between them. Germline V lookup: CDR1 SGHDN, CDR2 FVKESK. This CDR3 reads CASSQDRATRLFF. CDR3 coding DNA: TGTGCCAGCAGCCAAGATCGGGCAACGAGATTGTTTTTT.